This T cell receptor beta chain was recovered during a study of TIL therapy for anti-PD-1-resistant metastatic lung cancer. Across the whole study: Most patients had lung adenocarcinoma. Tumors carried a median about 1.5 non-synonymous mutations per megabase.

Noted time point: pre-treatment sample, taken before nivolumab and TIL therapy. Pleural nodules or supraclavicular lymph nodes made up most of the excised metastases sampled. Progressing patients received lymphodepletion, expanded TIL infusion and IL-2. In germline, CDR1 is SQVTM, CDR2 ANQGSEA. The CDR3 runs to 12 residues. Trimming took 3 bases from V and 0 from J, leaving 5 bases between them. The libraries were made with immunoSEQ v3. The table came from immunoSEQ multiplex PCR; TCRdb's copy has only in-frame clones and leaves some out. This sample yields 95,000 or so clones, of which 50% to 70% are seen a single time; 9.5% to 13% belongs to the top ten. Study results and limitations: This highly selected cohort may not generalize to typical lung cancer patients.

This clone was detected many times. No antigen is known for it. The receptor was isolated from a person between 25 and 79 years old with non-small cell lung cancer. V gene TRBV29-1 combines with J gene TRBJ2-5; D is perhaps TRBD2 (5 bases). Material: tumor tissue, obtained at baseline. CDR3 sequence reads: CSVETNQETQYF. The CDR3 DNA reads TGCAGCGTTGAGACTAACCAAGAGACCCAGTACTTC.